Listed here are 23 T cell receptor beta chains from one sample, sequenced in a study of T cell clonality in common variable immunodeficiency. Study-level findings and limits: Reportedly, TCR beta sequences from common variable immunodeficiency showed fewer deletions and N-nucleotide insertions.

These receptors are not linked to any known antigen. Assay: immunoSEQ multiplex PCR; the TCRdb copy retains only in-frame clones and omits some. The data show approximately 20,000 clones, none appearing only once, with approximately 2.5% held by the ten largest. Sequences were obtained from peripheral blood mononuclear cells. The receptors originated from a human donor with common variable immunodeficiency.

Judged by abundance, this clone is medium-sized. The read is 3 residues too short to cover the CDR3 end, so that end is filled in from the germline J gene. The rearrangement links TRBV18 to TRBJ2-3; the match to TRBD1 covers 7 bases. The germline gives CDR1 KGHSH, CDR2 LQKENI. Trimming at V came to 4 bases and at J to 3 bases, leaving 4 bases not matched to a gene. CDR3 length: 14 amino acids. The CDR3 region is CASSLDRNTDTQYF. CDR3 DNA (partial): TGTGCCAGCTCACTGGACAGGAATACAGATACG.

This clone was counted ten times or more. The CDR3 loop reads CSASSSRGDTEAFF. Incomplete CDR3 DNA: TGCAGTGCTTCTTCTAGCAGGGGCGACACTGAA. The rearrangement joins TRBV20-1 to TRBJ1-1; TRBD1 might be the D (6 bases). With the read ending 3 residues before the CDR3 end, the germline J gene is used to fill in that end. This CDR3 is 14 amino acids long. The germline V gene has CDR1 DFQATT and CDR2 SNEGSKA (reference sequence). Trimming pared 5 bases from V and 3 bases from J, leaving 16 bases between.

This clone occurred many times. The CDR3 end falls 3 residues outside the read, so it is completed with the germline J gene. This rearrangement joins TRBV20-1 to TRBJ1-2, with 8 bases aligning to TRBD1. This CDR3 has 13 residues. The germline gives CDR1 DFQATT, CDR2 SNEGSKA (reference sequence). The CDR3 protein is CSAATDRADGYTF. The covered CDR3 bases are TGCAGTGCCGCGACGGACAGGGCGGACGGC.

Many counts were recorded for this clone. Coverage ceases 3 residues before the CDR3 finishes, and the germline J gene fills in the end. The chain has TRBV5-1 and TRBJ2-5, with no clear D. Deletions cut 4 bases from V and 2 bases from J, with 9 bases between. CDR1 is SGHRS, CDR2 YFSETQ, per germline. The CDR3 spans 13 residues. The CDR3 reads CASSHDTQETQYF. The sequenced CDR3 bases are TGCGCCAGCAGCCACGACACACAAGAGACC.

This clone was seen ten or more times. The CDR3 is cut off 3 residues early in the read; its end comes from the germline J gene. The chain joins TRBV11-2 to TRBJ1-2, with 8 bases matching TRBD1. This CDR3 is built from 15 residues. V trimming: 3 bases; J trimming: 5 bases; junction bases outside the gene matches: 8. Germline CDR1 reads SGHAT; CDR2 reads FQNNGV. CDR3 sequence: CASSLAGGYGYGYTF. The CDR3 DNA, read in part, is TGTGCCAGCAGCTTGGCAGGGGGCTATGGATATGGC.

This clone was seen many times. The read stops 3 residues short of the end of the CDR3; the missing end is completed from the germline J gene. The chain carries TRBV10-1 and TRBJ2-5; maybe TRBD1 (5 bases). This CDR3 is built from 13 residues. The ends were cut back, 2 bases at V and 5 bases at J, with 9 bases in the middle. Germline V gene data show CDR1 as WNHNN and CDR2 as SYGVQD (reference sequence). The CDR3: CASSERAGETQYF. CDR3 bases read: TGCGCCAGCAGTGAGCGGGCAGGGGAGACC.

There are many counts of this clone. With the read ending 3 residues before the CDR3 end, the germline J gene is used to fill in that end. The chain couples TRBV6-1 to TRBJ2-7; 8 bases map to TRBD2. Per germline, CDR1 MNHNS and CDR2 SASEGT. The CDR3 is 15 residues long. Trimming at V came to 1 base and at J to 2 bases, leaving 4 bases not matched to a gene. Partial CDR3 DNA: TGTGCCAGCAGTGAAGTGCTTAGCGGGGCCTACGAG. This gives the protein CASSEVLSGAYE. The whole CDR3 reads CASSEVLSGAYEQYF.

There are many counts of this clone. Read sequence stops 3 residues before the CDR3 end, and the germline J gene provides the missing end. The V call is TRBV19, the J call TRBJ2-3; 9 bases are a match to TRBD2. The CDR3 contains 15 residues. The germline V gene encodes CDR1 LNHDA and CDR2 SQIVND (reference sequence). Trimming took 6 bases from V and 2 from J; bases not matched to a gene: 6. The chain's CDR3 is CASRNSGSATDTQYF. The sequenced part of the CDR3 DNA is TGTGCCAGTAGAAATAGCGGGAGTGCCACAGATACG.

This clone was detected many times. The read ends 3 residues early relative to the CDR3; the germline J gene fills the gap. The chain has TRBV4-2 and TRBJ1-1, with a weak D call TRBD1 (6 bases). CDR1 LGHNA and CDR2 YNFKEQ come from the germline V gene. Trimming removed 0 bases at V and 4 bases at J, with 9 bases between. The CDR3 has 14 amino acids. CDR3 DNA, as far as it was read: TGTGCCAGCAGCCAAGATCGAGGGGGCACTGAA. It specifies CASSQDRGGTE. The whole CDR3 reads CASSQDRGGTEAFF.

This clone was counted a few times. The DNA ends 3 residues before the CDR3 does, and the rest of the CDR3 is filled in from the germline J gene. J is TRBJ2-3 and V is TRBV30; TRBD1 agrees at 8 bases. Trimming removed 2 bases from V and 4 bases from J; junction bases left unmatched: 11. There are 16 residues in the CDR3. The germline CDR1 and CDR2 sequences are GTSNPN and SVGIG (reference sequence). The sequenced part of the CDR3 DNA is TGTGCCTGGAGTCCGCCGACAGGGGCGGGCTCAGATACG. The encoded protein is CAWSPPTGAGSDT. The complete CDR3 reads CAWSPPTGAGSDTQYF. Variable domain in full (rest from reference TRBV30 and TRBJ2-3): SQTIHQWPATLVQPVGSPLSLECTVEGTSNPNLYWYRQAAGRGLQLLFYSVGIGQISSEVPQNLSASRPQDRQFILSSKKLLLSDSGFYLCAWSPPTGAGSDTQYFGPGTRLTVL.

In the case of this clone: The CDR3 is cut off 3 residues early in the read; its end comes from the germline J gene. This rearrangement joins TRBV18 to TRBJ1-1, with D hard to call. CDR3 size: 12 residues. The germline V and J ends were trimmed by 3 bases and 5 bases, with 7 bases remaining between them. In germline, CDR1 is KGHSH, CDR2 LQKENI. The part of the CDR3 DNA that was read is TGTGCCAGCTCACCGGAAGGGACTGAA. The encoded protein is CASSPEGTE. In full, the CDR3 reads CASSPEGTEAFF. The full variable domain, its missing parts supplied by reference TRBV18 and TRBJ1-1, is NAGVMQNPRHLVRRRGQEARLRCSPMKGHSHVYWYRQLPEEGLKFMVYLQKENIIDESGMPKERFSAEFPKEGPSILRIQQVVRGDSAAYFCASSPEGTEAFFGQGTRLTVV.

This clone was observed a few times. The read terminates 3 residues before the CDR3 end, so the remaining end is supplied by the germline J gene. This chain uses TRBV7-9 with TRBJ1-5, with TRBD1 matching over 12 bases. The CDR3 is 15 residues long. The V and J ends lost 5 bases and 6 bases, in that order; junction bases with no gene match: 5. The germline CDR1 and CDR2 sequences are SEHNR and FQNEAQ (reference sequence). The covered CDR3 bases are TGTGCCAGCAGCAAGGGACAGGGGGCGGGTCAGCCC. Protein sequence: CASSKGQGAGQP. The complete CDR3 sequence is CASSKGQGAGQPQHF.

This clone appeared many times. The missing CDR3 end, 3 residues past where the read stops, is filled in from the germline J gene. The chain uses TRBV19 and TRBJ2-1, with TRBD2 matching 10 bases. With V trimmed by 4 bases and J by 2 bases, 5 bases remained unmatched. The CDR3 is 16 amino acids. Germline V gives CDR1 LNHDA, CDR2 SQIVND (reference sequence). CDR3 DNA, as far as it was read: TGTGCCAGTAGTAAAAGGACTAGCGGAGCCTACAATGAG. It yields the protein CASSKRTSGAYNE. The complete CDR3 sequence is CASSKRTSGAYNEQFF.

This clone appeared many times. The read stops 3 residues short of the end of the CDR3; the missing end is completed from the germline J gene. The chain uses TRBV20-1 and TRBJ2-5; 11 nucleotides line up with TRBD2. Germline assignment: CDR1 DFQATT and CDR2 SNEGSKA (reference sequence). The CDR3 length is 16 residues. V lost 4 bases, J lost 7 bases, and 14 bases stayed unmatched. CDR3: CSAIPGLAAVLGTQYF. The covered CDR3 bases are TGCAGTGCTATACCGGGACTAGCGGCGGTGTTGGGGACC.

This clone was picked up many times. CDR3 DNA, as far as it was read: TGTGCCAGTACCCGACTAGGCGAGAACACTGAA. Translated: CASTRLGENTE. The CDR3 in its entirety is CASTRLGENTEAFF. The chain couples TRBV19 to TRBJ1-1; D unresolved. The CDR3 goes on 3 residues after the read ends, and that part is filled in from the germline J gene. Germline values: CDR1 LNHDA, CDR2 SQIVND (reference sequence). V shed 7 bases and J shed 1 base, with 13 bases lying between them. CDR3 size: 14 residues.

This clone was recorded many times. The read falls 3 residues short of the CDR3 end, and the missing part is taken from the germline J gene. The chain carries TRBV4-2 and TRBJ2-3; D gene ambiguous. This CDR3 is 14 amino acids long. The germline V gene encodes CDR1 LGHNA and CDR2 YNFKEQ. The V and J ends lost 1 base and 1 base respectively, with 6 bases between them. This chain's CDR3 is CASSQGAGTDTQYF. The DNA read from the CDR3 is TGTGCCAGCAGCCAAGGGGCCGGCACAGATACG.

This clone was picked up many times. The read finishes 3 residues shy of the CDR3 end, and the germline J gene is used to complete it. The gene calls are TRBV5-1 and TRBJ2-5, with unresolved D. V dropped 4 bases and J dropped 0 bases, with 13 bases sitting between them. Germline V gives CDR1 SGHRS, CDR2 YFSETQ. The CDR3 is made up of 15 amino acids. The CDR3 loop is CASSPRPQNQETQYF. CDR3 DNA, as far as it was read: TGCGCCAGCAGCCCCCGCCCCCAGAACCAAGAGACC.

This clone was seen ten or more times. The read ends 3 residues before the CDR3 terminus; that terminus is restored from the germline J gene. The V call is TRBV28, the J call TRBJ2-5; a weak D match, TRBD1 (6 bases). V dropped 3 bases and J dropped 2 bases, with 10 bases sitting between them. The germline V gene has CDR1 MDHEN and CDR2 SYDVKM. The CDR3 spans 14 residues. Here the CDR3 reads CASSFSGDQETQYF. Partial CDR3 DNA: TGTGCCAGCAGTTTCTCAGGGGATCAAGAGACC.

About this clone itself: Read sequence stops 3 residues before the CDR3 end, and the germline J gene provides the missing end. The V gene is TRBV19, the J gene TRBJ1-5, with D possibly matching TRBD1 (6 bases). The V gene's germline CDR1 is LNHDA and CDR2 SQIVND (reference sequence). Trimming removed 3 bases at V and 4 bases at J, with 10 bases between. The CDR3 length is 14 residues. The chain's CDR3 is CASSMYRANQPQHF. Incomplete CDR3 DNA: TGTGCCAGTAGTATGTACAGGGCAAATCAGCCC.

This clone was counted ten times or more. The DNA ends 3 residues before the CDR3 does, and the rest of the CDR3 is filled in from the germline J gene. The chain links TRBV7-8 to TRBJ1-2; D unclear. V shed 1 base and J shed 5 bases, with 11 bases lying between them. This CDR3 is 14 amino acids long. CDR1 SGHVS and CDR2 FQNEAQ come from the germline V gene. CDR3 protein: CASSLEWQSYGYTF. The sequenced part of the CDR3 DNA is TGTGCCAGCAGCTTAGAATGGCAGAGTTATGGC.

This clone counts as medium-sized. The read is 3 residues too short to cover the CDR3 end, so that end is filled in from the germline J gene. V is TRBV29-1 and J is TRBJ2-5, with 15 bases that match TRBD2. Per germline, CDR1 SQVTM and CDR2 ANQGSEA. The CDR3 contains 17 residues. V trimming: 6 bases; J trimming: 5 bases; junction bases outside the gene matches: 13. CDR3 in amino acids: CSVSGLAGGKRGETQYF. The sequenced CDR3 bases are TGCAGCGTATCCGGACTAGCGGGAGGGAAGCGCGGTGAGACC.

By its share, this clone is medium-sized. The observed sequence ends 3 residues before the CDR3 terminus, with the missing tail filled in from the germline J gene. The chain couples TRBV18 to TRBJ1-1; 11 nucleotides line up with TRBD1. Germline V gene sequence: CDR1 KGHSH, CDR2 LQKENI. This CDR3 is built from 18 residues. The ends lost 6 bases at V and 2 bases at J; junction bases unmatched: 14. This CDR3 reads CASSQVTGQGASNTEAFF. The sequenced CDR3 bases are TGTGCCAGCTCCCAAGTAACCGGACAGGGGGCCTCTAACACTGAA.

At least ten counts were recorded for this clone. The missing CDR3 end, 3 residues past where the read stops, is filled in from the germline J gene. The chain uses TRBV11-3 and TRBJ2-3, with D uncertain. The ends were cut back, 5 bases at V and 3 bases at J, with 9 bases in the middle. Germline CDR1 SGHNT, CDR2 YENEEA. CDR3 length equals 13 residues. CDR3 bases read: TGTGCCAGCAGCCCCCCGGGTACAGATACG. As protein: CASSPPGTDT. The entire CDR3 protein is CASSPPGTDTQYF.